This TCR beta chain appears in the sequencing data of a study of OX40 agonist ivuxolimab in advanced cancers. Study-wide background: The treatment was a fully human IgG2 OX40 agonist, ivuxolimab. Patients in the trial were receiving intravenous ivuxolimab every 2 weeks, at doses of 0.01 to 10 mg/kg.

Sequenced by immunoSEQ multiplex PCR; TCRdb stores in-frame clones only, minus some. The sample lists around 100,000 clones; around 89% were seen once. Study-level findings and limits: Blood T cells, both CD4+ and CD8+, expanded clonally by week 6 at 0.1 to 3.0 mg/kg.

This clone was detected once. What it binds is not known. Losses at the gene ends were 5 bases for V and 2 bases for J; bases not matched to a gene: 12. This CDR3 is 17 amino acids long. Germline values: CDR1 SQVTM, CDR2 ANQGSEA. Collection of blood occurred at baseline, at cycle 4 day 1, and at cycle 7 day 1. The receptor comes from an adult with an advanced solid tumor such as melanoma, head and neck, liver or kidney cancer. Sequencing was performed on CD4+ or CD8+ T cells sorted from blood, taken in a trial of the OX40 agonist ivuxolimab. The V gene is TRBV29-1, the J gene TRBJ2-7, with 13 bases identical to TRBD2. Here the CDR3 reads CSVTAGTSGKVPYEQYF. The CDR3 DNA is TGCAGCGTTACCGCCGGGACTAGCGGGAAGGTGCCCTACGAGCAGTACTTC.